This TCR beta chain was recorded in a study of shared clonotypes between healthy human individuals. Regarding the study as a whole: Naive CD4 clonotype sharing across a few donors was 4% to 5.5%.

As to this clone: Its target is unknown.

From germline, CDR1 is SEHNR and CDR2 FQNEAQ (reference sequence). This CDR3 has 14 residues. With V trimmed by 5 bases and J by 8 bases, 6 bases remained unmatched. Deep-level assay runs were performed. The assay was immunoSEQ multiplex PCR, and TCRdb's table has in-frame clones only and misses some. The sample lists about 2.1 million clones; about 94% were seen once. The naive CD8 population came from CD45RO-negative cells selected for CCR7, without terminally differentiated effector memory CD45RA+ cells. The chain combines TRBV7-9 with TRBJ2-2, with 9 nucleotides matching TRBD1. The receptor was isolated from a man aged 18 to 29 in good health. Some clones in this sample may be carry-over from other donors' samples. Sequencing used naive CD8+ T cells from PBMCs. CDR3 sequence reads: CASSRGQGSGELFF. The CDR3 coding sequence is TGTGCCAGCAGCCGCGGACAGGGGTCGGGGGAGCTGTTTTTT. The full variable domain, completed using reference TRBV7-9 and TRBJ2-2, is DTGVSQNPRHKITKRGQNVTFRCDPISEHNRLYWYRQTLGQGPEFLTYFQNEAQLEKSRLLSDRFSAERPKGSFSTLEIQRTEQGDSAMYLCASSRGQGSGELFFGEGSRLTVL.